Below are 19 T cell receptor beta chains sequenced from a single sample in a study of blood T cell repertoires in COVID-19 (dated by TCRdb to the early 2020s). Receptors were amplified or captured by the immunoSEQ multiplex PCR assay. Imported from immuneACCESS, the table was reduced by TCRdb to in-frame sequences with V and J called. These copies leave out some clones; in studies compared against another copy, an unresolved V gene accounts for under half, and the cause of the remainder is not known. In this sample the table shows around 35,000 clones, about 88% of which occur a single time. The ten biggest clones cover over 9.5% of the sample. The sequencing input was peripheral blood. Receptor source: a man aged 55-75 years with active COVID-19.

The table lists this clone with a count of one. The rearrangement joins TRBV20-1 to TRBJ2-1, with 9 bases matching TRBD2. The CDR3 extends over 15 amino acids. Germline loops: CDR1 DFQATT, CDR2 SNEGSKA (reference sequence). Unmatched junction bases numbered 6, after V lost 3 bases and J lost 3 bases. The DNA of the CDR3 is TGCAGTGCTAGTCCTACTAGCGGGCGCTACAATGAGCAGTTCTTC. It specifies CSASPTSGRYNEQFF.

CDR3 in amino acids: CASSRGGQGLLPLHF. The CDR3 bases are TGTGCCAGCAGCCGGGGGGGACAGGGACTCTTACCCCTCCACTTT. V usage is TRBV6-5 and J usage is TRBJ1-6; 9 nucleotides align to TRBD1. The V gene end was trimmed by 6 bases and the J gene end by 12 bases; junction bases not matched to a gene: 12. Germline CDR1 MNHEY, CDR2 SVGAGI. The CDR3 has 15 amino acids.

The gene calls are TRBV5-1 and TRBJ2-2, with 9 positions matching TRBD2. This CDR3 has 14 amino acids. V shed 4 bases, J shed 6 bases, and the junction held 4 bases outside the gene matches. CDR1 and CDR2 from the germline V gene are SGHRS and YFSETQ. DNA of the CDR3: TGCGCCAGCAGCATCGGGACTAGCCCCGGGGAGCTGTTTTTT. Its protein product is CASSIGTSPGELFF.

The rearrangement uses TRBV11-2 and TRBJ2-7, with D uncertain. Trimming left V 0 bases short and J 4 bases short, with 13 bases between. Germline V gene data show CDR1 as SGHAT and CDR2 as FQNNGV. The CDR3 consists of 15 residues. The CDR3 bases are TGTGCCAGCAGCTTAGAGTTAGGAGATCAGTACGAGCAGTACTTC. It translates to CASSLELGDQYEQYF.

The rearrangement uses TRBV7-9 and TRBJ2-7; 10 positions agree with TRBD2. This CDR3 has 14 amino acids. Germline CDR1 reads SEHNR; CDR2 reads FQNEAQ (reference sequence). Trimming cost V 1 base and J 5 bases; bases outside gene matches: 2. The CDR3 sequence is CASSLVTSGDEQYF. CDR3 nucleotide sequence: TGTGCCAGCAGCTTAGTTACTAGCGGGGACGAGCAGTACTTC.

The CDR3 reads CASRPGQAYEQYF. CDR3 DNA: TGTGCCAGCAGGCCGGGACAGGCCTACGAGCAGTACTTC. This chain connects TRBV12-3 or TRBV12-4 to TRBJ2-7; 8 bases are shared with TRBD1. The CDR3 covers 13 residues. With V trimmed by 6 bases and J by 2 bases, 3 bases remained unmatched.

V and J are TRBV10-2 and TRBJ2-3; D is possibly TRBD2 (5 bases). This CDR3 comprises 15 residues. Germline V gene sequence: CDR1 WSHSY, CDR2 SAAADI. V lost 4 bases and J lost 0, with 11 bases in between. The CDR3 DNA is TGCGCCAGCAGTGTTGGTGGGAGCAGCACAGATACGCAGTATTTT. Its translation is CASSVGGSSTDTQYF.

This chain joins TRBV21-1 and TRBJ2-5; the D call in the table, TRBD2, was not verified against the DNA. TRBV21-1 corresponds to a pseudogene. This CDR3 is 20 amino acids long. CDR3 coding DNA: TGTGCCAGCAGCAAACATTTAGAGTCAGAGCGGGGGGGAGGCCAAGAGACCCAGTACTTC. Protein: CASSKHLESERGGGQETQYF.

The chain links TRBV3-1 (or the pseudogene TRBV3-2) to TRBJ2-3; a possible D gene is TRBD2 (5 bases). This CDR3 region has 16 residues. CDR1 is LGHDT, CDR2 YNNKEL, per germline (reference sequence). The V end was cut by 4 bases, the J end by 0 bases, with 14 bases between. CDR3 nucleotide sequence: TGTGCCAGCAGCCCCGAACGTAGAGGGAGCACAGATACGCAGTATTTT. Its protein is CASSPERRGSTDTQYF.

As DNA, the CDR3 is TGTGCCAGCTCTAAACTACAGGGTGAAAGTCAGCCCCAGCATTTT. Translation: CASSKLQGESQPQHF. The rearrangement joins TRBV2 to TRBJ1-5, with a weak D call TRBD1 (6 bases). With 8 bases removed from V and 6 bases from J, the gap between germline ends came to 20 bases. The CDR3 is 15 amino acids. Germline CDR1 SNHLY, CDR2 FYNNEI.

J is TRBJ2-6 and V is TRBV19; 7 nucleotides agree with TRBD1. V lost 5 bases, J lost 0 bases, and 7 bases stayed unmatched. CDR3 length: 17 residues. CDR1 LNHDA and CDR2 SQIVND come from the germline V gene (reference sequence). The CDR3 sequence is CASSGRTGFSGANVLTF. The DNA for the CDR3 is TGTGCCAGTAGTGGACGGACAGGTTTCTCTGGGGCCAACGTCCTGACTTTC.

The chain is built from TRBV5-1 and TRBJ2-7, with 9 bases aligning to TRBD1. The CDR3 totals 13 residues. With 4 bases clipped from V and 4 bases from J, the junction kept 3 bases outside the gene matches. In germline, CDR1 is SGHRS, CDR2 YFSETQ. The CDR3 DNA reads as TGCGCCAGCAGCGGGACAGGGTCATACGAGCAGTACTTC. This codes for CASSGTGSYEQYF.

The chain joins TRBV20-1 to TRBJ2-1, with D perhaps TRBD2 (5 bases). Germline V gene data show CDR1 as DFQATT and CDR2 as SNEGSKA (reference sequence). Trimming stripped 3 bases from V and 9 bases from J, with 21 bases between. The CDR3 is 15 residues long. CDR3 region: CSASIYGLPHAEQFF. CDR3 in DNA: TGCAGTGCTAGTATTTATGGACTCCCCCACGCTGAGCAGTTCTTC.

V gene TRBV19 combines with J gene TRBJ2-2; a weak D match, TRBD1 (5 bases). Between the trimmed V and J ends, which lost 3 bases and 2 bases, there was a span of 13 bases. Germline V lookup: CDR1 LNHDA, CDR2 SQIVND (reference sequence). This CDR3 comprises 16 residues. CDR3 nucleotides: TGTGCCAGTAGTATGGGCGGCAGGGCCAACACCGGGGAGCTGTTTTTT. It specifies CASSMGGRANTGELFF.

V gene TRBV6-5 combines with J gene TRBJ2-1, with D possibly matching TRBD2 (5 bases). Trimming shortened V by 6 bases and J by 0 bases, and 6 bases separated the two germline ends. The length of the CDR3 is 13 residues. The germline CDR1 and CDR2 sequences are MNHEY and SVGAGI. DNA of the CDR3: TGTGCCAGCAGCCGGGGCTCCTACAATGAGCAGTTCTTC. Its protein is CASSRGSYNEQFF.

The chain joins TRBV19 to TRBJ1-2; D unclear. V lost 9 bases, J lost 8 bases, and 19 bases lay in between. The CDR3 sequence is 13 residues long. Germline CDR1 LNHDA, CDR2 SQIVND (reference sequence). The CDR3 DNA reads TGTGCCAGCCTAGGCAGATCCGATGGGGGCTACACCTTC. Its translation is CASLGRSDGGYTF.

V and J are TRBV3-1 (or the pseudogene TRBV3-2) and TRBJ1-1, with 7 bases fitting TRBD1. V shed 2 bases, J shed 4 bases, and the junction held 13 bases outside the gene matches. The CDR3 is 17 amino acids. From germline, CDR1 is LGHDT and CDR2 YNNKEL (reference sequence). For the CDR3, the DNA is TGTGCCAGCAGCCAAAGGAGTGGACAGGCCGGAGTCACTGAAGCTTTCTTT. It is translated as CASSQRSGQAGVTEAFF.

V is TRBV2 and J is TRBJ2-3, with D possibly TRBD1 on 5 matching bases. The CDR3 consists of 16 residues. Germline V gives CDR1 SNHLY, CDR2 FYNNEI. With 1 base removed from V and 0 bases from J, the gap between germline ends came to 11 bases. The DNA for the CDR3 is TGTGCCAGCAGTGAAGTGACAGCTCCTAGCACAGATACGCAGTATTTT. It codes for CASSEVTAPSTDTQYF. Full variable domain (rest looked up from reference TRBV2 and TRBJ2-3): EPEVTQTPSHQVTQMGQEVILRCVPISNHLYFYWYRQILGQKVEFLVSFYNNEISEKSEIFDDQFSVERPDGSNFTLKIRSTKLEDSAMYFCASSEVTAPSTDTQYFGPGTRLTVL.

The CDR3 protein is CAISEGLATDTQYF. In DNA, the CDR3 is TGTGCCATCAGTGAAGGGCTAGCGACAGATACGCAGTATTTT. The rearrangement links TRBV10-3 to TRBJ2-3, with D possibly being TRBD2 (6 bases). Trimming took 3 bases from V and 3 from J, leaving 10 bases between them. This CDR3 region has 14 residues. Looked up from germline, CDR1 is ENHRY and CDR2 is SYGVKD.